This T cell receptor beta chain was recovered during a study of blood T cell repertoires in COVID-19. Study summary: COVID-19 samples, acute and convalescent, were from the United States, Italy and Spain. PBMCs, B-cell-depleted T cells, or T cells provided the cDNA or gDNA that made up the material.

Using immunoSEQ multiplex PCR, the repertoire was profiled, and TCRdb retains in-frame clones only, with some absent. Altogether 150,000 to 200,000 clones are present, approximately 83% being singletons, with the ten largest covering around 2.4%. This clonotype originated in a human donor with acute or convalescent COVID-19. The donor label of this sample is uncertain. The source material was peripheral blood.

The CDR3 loop reads CASSFPTGAEEKLFF. For the CDR3, the DNA is TGTGCCAGCAGCTTTCCGACAGGGGCCGAAGAAAAACTGTTTTTT. The chain uses TRBV7-3 and TRBJ1-4, with 8 bases that match TRBD1. Looked up from germline, CDR1 is SGHTA and CDR2 is FQGTGA. V lost 3 bases and J lost 8; bases outside the gene matches: 8. The CDR3 is made up of 15 amino acids.